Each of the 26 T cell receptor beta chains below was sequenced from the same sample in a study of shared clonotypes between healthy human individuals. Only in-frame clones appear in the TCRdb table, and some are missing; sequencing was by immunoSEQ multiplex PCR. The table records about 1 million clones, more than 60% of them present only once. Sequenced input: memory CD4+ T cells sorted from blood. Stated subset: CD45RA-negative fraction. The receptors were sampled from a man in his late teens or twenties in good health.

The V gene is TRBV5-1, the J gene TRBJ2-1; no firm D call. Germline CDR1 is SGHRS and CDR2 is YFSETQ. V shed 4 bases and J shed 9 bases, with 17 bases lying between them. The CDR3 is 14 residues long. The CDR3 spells CASSQDRAWGEQFF. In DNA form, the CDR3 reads TGCGCCAGCAGCCAAGATCGTGCCTGGGGTGAGCAGTTCTTC.

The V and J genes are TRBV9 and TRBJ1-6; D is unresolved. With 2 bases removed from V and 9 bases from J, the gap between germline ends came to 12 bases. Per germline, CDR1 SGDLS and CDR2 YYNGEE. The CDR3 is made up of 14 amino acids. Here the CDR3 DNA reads TGTGCCAGCAGCGTGGGCGGGTTAAGTTCACCCCTCCACTTT. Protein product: CASSVGGLSSPLHF.

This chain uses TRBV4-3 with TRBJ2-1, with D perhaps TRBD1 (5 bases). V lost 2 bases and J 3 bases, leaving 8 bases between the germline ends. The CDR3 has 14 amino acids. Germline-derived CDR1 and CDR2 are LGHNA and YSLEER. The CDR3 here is CASSQPDSYNEQFF. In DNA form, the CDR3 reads TGCGCCAGCAGCCAACCCGACAGCTACAATGAGCAGTTCTTC.

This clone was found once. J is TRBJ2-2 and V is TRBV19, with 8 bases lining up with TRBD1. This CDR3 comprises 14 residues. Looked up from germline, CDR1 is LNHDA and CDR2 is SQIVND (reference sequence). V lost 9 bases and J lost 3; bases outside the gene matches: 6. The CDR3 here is CASNDRGDTGELFF. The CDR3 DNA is TGTGCCAGCAACGACAGGGGCGACACCGGGGAGCTGTTTTTT.

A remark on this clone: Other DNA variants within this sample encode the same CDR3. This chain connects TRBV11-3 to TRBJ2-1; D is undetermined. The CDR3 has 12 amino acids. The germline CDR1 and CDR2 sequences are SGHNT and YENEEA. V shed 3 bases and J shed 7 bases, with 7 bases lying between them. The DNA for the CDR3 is TGTGCCAGCAGCTTGGGTGCGAATGAGCAGTTCTTC. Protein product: CASSLGANEQFF. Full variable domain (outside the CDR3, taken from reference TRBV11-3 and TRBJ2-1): EAGVVQSPRYKIIEKKQPVAFWCNPISGHNTLYWYLQNLGQGPELLIRYENEEAVDDSQLPKDRFSAERLKGVDSTLKIQPAELGDSAVYLCASSLGANEQFFGPGTRLTVL.

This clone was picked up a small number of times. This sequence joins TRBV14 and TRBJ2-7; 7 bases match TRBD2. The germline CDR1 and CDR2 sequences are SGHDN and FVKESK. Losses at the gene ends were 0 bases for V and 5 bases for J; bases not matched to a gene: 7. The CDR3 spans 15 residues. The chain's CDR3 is CASSQDLGGRDEQYF. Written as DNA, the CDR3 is TGTGCCAGCAGCCAAGACTTGGGGGGGAGGGACGAGCAGTACTTC. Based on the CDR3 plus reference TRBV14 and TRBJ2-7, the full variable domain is EAGVTQFPSHSVIEKGQTVTLRCDPISGHDNLYWYRRVMGKEIKFLLHFVKESKQDESGMPNNRFLAERTGGTYSTLKVQPAELEDSGVYFCASSQDLGGRDEQYFGPGTRLTVT.

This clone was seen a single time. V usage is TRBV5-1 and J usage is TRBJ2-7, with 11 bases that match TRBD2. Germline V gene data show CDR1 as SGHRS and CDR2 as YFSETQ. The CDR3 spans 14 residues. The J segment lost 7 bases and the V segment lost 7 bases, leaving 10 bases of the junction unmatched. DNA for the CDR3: TGCGCCAGCTCCCCCGGGACTAGCGGCTTGGAGCAGTACTTC. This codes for CASSPGTSGLEQYF.

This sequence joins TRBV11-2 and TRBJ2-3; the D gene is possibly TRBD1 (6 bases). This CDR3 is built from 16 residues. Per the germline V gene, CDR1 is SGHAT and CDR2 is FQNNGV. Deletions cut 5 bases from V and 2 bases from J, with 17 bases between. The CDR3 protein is CASSPRGAGYTDTQYF. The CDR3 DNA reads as TGTGCCAGCAGCCCCAGGGGCGCGGGTTACACAGATACGCAGTATTTT.

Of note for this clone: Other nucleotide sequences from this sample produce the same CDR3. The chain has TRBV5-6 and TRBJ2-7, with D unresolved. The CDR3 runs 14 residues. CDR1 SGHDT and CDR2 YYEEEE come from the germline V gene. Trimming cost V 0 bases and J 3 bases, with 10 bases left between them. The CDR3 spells CASSLGFSYYEQYF. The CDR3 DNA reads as TGTGCCAGCAGCTTGGGTTTCAGTTACTACGAGCAGTACTTC.

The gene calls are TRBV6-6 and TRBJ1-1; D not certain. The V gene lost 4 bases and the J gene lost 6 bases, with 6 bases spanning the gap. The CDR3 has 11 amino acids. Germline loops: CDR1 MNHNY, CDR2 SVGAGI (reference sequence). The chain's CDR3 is CASSFRSEAFF. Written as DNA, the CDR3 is TGTGCCAGCAGTTTTCGGTCTGAAGCTTTCTTT.

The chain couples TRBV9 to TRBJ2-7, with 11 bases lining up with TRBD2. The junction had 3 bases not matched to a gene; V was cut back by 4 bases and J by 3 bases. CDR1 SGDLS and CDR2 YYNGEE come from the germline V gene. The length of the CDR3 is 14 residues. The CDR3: CASSQGTSGYEQYF. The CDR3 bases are TGTGCCAGCAGCCAAGGGACTAGCGGCTACGAGCAGTACTTC.

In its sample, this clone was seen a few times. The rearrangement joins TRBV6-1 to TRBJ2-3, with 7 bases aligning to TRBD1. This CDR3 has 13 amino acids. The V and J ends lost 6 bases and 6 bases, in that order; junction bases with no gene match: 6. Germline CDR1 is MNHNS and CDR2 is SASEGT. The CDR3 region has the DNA TGTGCCAGCAGGGCAGGGGGTAGGGATACGCAGTATTTT. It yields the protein CASRAGGRDTQYF.

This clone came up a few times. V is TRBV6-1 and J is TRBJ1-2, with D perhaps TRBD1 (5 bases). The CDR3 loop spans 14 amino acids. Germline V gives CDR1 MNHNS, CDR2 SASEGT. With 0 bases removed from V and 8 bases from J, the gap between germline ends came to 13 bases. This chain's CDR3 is CASSEAQAGWGYTF. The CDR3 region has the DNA TGTGCCAGCAGTGAAGCGCAGGCAGGGTGGGGCTACACCTTC.

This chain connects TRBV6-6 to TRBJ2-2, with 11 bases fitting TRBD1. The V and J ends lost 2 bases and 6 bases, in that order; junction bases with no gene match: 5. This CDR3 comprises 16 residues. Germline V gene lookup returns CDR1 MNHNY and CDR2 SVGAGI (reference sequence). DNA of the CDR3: TGTGCCAGCAGTTACGGGACAGGGGGGTTCCCCGGGGAGCTGTTTTTT. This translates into CASSYGTGGFPGELFF.

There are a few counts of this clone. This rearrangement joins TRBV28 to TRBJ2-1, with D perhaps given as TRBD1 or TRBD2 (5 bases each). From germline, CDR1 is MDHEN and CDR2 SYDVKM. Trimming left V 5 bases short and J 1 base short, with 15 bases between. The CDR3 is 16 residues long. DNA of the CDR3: TGTGCCAGCAGTGGGGACGTTTGGGGATCCTACAATGAGCAGTTCTTC. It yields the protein CASSGDVWGSYNEQFF.

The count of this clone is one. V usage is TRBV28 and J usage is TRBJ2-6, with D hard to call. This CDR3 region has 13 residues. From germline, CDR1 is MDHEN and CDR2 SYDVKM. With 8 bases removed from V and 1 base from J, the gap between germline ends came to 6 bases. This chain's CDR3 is CASGWSGANVLTF. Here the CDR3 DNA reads TGTGCCAGCGGGTGGTCTGGGGCCAACGTCCTGACTTTC.

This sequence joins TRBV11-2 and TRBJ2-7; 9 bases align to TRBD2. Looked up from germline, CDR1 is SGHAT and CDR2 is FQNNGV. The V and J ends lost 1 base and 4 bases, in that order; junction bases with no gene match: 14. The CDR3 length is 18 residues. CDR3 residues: CASSLATGGVAGVYEQYF. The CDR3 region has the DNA TGTGCCAGCAGCTTAGCGACCGGGGGGGTAGCGGGAGTATACGAGCAGTACTTC.

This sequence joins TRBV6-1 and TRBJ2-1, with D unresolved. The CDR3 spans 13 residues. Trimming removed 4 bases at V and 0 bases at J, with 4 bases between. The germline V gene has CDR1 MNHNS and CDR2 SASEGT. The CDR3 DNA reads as TGTGCCAGCAGTGGCTCCTCCTACAATGAGCAGTTCTTC. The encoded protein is CASSGSSYNEQFF.

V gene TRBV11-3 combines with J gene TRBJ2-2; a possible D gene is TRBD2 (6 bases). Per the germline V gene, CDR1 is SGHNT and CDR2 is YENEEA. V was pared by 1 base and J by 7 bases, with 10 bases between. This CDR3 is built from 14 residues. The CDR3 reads CASSLGLANGELFF. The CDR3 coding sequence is TGTGCCAGCAGCTTAGGGCTAGCGAACGGGGAGCTGTTTTTT.

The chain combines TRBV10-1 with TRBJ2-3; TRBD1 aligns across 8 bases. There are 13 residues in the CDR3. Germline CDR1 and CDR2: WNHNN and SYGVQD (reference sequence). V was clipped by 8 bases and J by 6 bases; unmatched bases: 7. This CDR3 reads CASSAGGKDTQYF. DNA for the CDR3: TGCGCCAGCTCGGCAGGGGGCAAGGATACGCAGTATTTT.

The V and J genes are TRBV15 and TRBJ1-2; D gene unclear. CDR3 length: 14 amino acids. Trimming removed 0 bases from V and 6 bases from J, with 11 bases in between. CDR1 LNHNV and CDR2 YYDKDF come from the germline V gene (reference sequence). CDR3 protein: CATSRDRVDDGYTF. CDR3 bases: TGTGCCACCAGCAGAGATCGGGTCGACGATGGCTACACCTTC.

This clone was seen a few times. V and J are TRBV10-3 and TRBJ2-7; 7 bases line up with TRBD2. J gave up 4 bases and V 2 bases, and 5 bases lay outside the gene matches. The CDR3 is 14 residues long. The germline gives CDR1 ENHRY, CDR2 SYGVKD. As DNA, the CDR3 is TGTGCCATCAGTGAGGTTAGCGGGCGGTACGAGCAGTACTTC. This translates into CAISEVSGRYEQYF.

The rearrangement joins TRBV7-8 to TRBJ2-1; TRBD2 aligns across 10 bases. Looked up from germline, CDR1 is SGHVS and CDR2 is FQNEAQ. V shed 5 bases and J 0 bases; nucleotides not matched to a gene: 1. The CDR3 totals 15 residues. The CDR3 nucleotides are TGTGCCAGCAGCCCTAGCGGGAGCTCCTACAATGAGCAGTTCTTC. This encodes CASSPSGSSYNEQFF.

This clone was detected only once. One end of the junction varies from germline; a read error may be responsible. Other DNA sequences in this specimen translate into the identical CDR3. CDR3 DNA sequence: TGCGCCAGTAGCTTGGAAGGGCAAGGGCAAGAGACCCAGTACTTC. Its translation: CASSLEGQGQETQYF. The chain uses TRBV5-1 and TRBJ2-5; no reliable D call. Per germline, CDR1 SGHRS and CDR2 YFSETQ. This CDR3 region has 15 residues.

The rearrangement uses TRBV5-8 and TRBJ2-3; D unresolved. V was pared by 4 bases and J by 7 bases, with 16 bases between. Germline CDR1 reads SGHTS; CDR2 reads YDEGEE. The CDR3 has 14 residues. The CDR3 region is CASSLGGPANTQYF. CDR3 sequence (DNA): TGTGCCAGCAGCCTGGGCGGTCCCGCTAATACGCAGTATTTT.

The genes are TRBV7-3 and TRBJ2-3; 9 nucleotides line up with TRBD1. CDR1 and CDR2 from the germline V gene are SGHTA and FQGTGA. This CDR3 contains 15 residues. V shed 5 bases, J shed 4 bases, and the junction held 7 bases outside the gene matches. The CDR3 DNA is TGTGCCAGCAGCCCGACAGGGGGGGTGGCAGATACGCAGTATTTT. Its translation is CASSPTGGVADTQYF.